These T cell receptor beta chains were read from a single sample in a study of radiotherapy plus CTLA-4 blockade in lung cancer. TCRdb's table, derived via immunoSEQ multiplex PCR, lists solely in-frame clones and lacks some. Here the sample spans about 56,000 clones, around 80% being singletons. The sample here was peripheral blood, taken from a patient treated with radiotherapy plus ipilimumab. Receptors originate from a human donor with non-small cell lung cancer who had a complete response to radiotherapy plus ipilimumab. The CDR3 runs from the conserved cysteine through the conserved F or W. A D gene is named only where the DNA matches it firmly. Clone size is stated in some rows and not others, as once, few, many or a class when expanded.

d_call j_call v_call clone_size cdr3_nt cdr3_aa
. TRBJ2-3 TRBV12-5 . TGTGCTAGTGGCCGACTGCTCACAGATACGCAGTATTTT CASGRLLTDTQYF
. TRBJ2-2 TRBV2 once TGTGCCAGCAGTGTCATGACATCGAACACCGGGGAGCTGTTTTTT CASSVMTSNTGELFF
. TRBJ1-1 TRBV6-6 . TGTGCCAGCAGTTTACAGGGTGGAGCACGAGCTTTCTTT CASSLQGGARAFF
TRBD1 TRBJ2-2 TRBV19 . TGTGCCAGCAGGACAGGGGCCACCGGGGAGCTGTTTTTT CASRTGATGELFF
TRBD2 TRBJ2-1 TRBV15 . TGTGCCACCAGCAGAGATCGGGGTAGCGGGAGCTCCTACAATGAGCAGTTCTTC CATSRDRGSGSSYNEQFF
. TRBJ2-5 TRBV15 . TGTGCCACCAGCAGAGATCCGAACAGGGCGGAGACCCAGTACTTC CATSRDPNRAETQYF
. TRBJ1-2 TRBV19 . TGTGCCAGTAGTATAGGGGGGCAGGGCTATGGCTACACCTTC CASSIGGQGYGYTF
. TRBJ2-3 TRBV14 . TGTGCCAGCAGCCAACTGGGACACCCCACAGATACGCAGTATTTT CASSQLGHPTDTQYF
TRBD1 TRBJ2-1 TRBV5-1 . TGCGCCAGCAGCTTGGCCCCGGACAGGTCATCCTACAATGAGCAGTTCTTC CASSLAPDRSSYNEQFF
. TRBJ1-4 TRBV2 . TGTGCCAGCAGTGCAACAGTACAGGCTGAAAAACTGTTTTTT CASSATVQAEKLFF
. TRBJ2-1 TRBV11-3 . TGTGCCAGCAGCTTACTTCGCTCTATGAATGAGCAGTTCTTC CASSLLRSMNEQFF